A selection of T cell receptor beta chains follows, all from one sample in a study of cytomegalovirus exposure and HLA in healthy donors. Some clones are missing from TCRdb's copy, which holds only in-frame ones; the method was immunoSEQ multiplex PCR. The table lists around 110,000 clones, more than 70% of them singletons, with around 2.1% in the top ten. Sequencing input: PBMCs. The receptor set was obtained from a man aged 18 to 30 in good health and CMV-seronegative. CDR3s leave out the opening cysteine and the closing phenylalanine or tryptophan. A D gene is named only where the DNA matches it firmly. Where a row states a size, it is once, few, many or the class of an expanded clone; other rows omit it.

J gene	D gene	clone size	V gene	CDR3 protein
TRBJ2-1	.	.	TRBV7-9	ASSLGAGSNEQF
TRBJ1-1	.	few	TRBV10-1	ASSGGRGLNTEAF
TRBJ1-2	.	few	TRBV6-4	AITRGDGYT
TRBJ1-2	.	.	TRBV5-4	ASSPTGNYGYT
TRBJ2-3	.	.	TRBV4-3	ASSRGDSKVTDTQY
TRBJ2-3	.	.	TRBV19	ASSIGGGDTQY
TRBJ1-4	.	many	TRBV5-6	ASSLRSEKLF
TRBJ1-1	.	once	TRBV18	ASSPGTQHEAF
TRBJ2-3	TRBD2	.	TRBV2	ASRKGTSGRDTQY
TRBJ1-6	.	.	TRBV5-6	ASSLVGTLNSPLH
TRBJ1-1	TRBD1	once	TRBV9	ASSPWTGDTEAF
TRBJ2-7	.	.	TRBV6-1	ASSGGYEQY
TRBJ2-1	TRBD2	few	TRBV19	ASSLGGDYNEQF
TRBJ2-1	TRBD2	.	TRBV4-2	ASSQVAAAGGRGGFRQF
TRBJ2-5	TRBD2	.	TRBV6-6	ASRRIPGGQETQY
TRBJ2-1	TRBD2	once	TRBV7-9	ASSLRSGGATNEQF
TRBJ1-5	TRBD1	.	TRBV19	ASSKYGTAPVRSNQPQH
TRBJ1-2	.	once	TRBV25-1	ASSESLGANYGYT
TRBJ2-7	.	once	TRBV9	ASSPGDHHLEEQY
TRBJ2-7	.	.	TRBV6-1	ASSDPPPVAVYEQY
TRBJ1-1	.	once	TRBV7-8	ASSRVGRTEAF
TRBJ2-7	.	.	TRBV10-3	ATKNSGSLSSYEQY